Below, 27 T cell receptor beta chains from the same sample are listed, as sequenced in a study of regulatory T cells in long-lasting Graves disease. Construction of TCR beta libraries relied on iRepertoire HTBI primers and on Arm-PCR targeting CDR3 regions. Using its own MiXCR run on the multiplex PCR reads, TCRdb lists one record per CDR3 protein. The data hold more than 350,000 distinct CDR3 sequences, with 15% observed a single time. Described time point: newly diagnosed GD, antithyroid drugs for less than 3 months. The authors made the TCR library using RNA they extracted from PBMCs. These data were likewise used in another study, on T cells in Graves' hyperthyroidism and ophthalmopathy.

The specimen was peripheral blood mononuclear cells (PBMCs), collected at new diagnosis, from a patient treated with antithyroid drugs. Receptors originate from a woman in her 30s with Graves disease.

V and J are TRBV25-1 and TRBJ1-4; 7 nucleotides match TRBD1. J gave up 0 bases and V 3 bases, and 1 base lay outside the gene matches. There are 15 residues in the CDR3. The V gene's germline CDR1 is MGHDK and CDR2 SYGVNS. The CDR3 reads CASSEGQPTNEKLFF. The CDR3 DNA follows: TGTGCCAGCAGTGAGGGACAGCCAACTAATGAAAAACTGTTTTTT. Drawing the rest from reference TRBV25-1 and TRBJ1-4, the complete variable domain is EADIYQTPRYLVIGTGKKITLECSQTMGHDKMYWYQQDPGMELHLIHYSYGVNSTEKGDLSSESTVSRIRTEHFPLTLESARPSHTSQYLCASSEGQPTNEKLFFGSGTQLSVL.

This clonotype was observed many times. The chain carries TRBV24-1 and TRBJ2-1, with a weak D call TRBD2 (5 bases). Germline CDR1 KGHDR, CDR2 SFDVKD. This CDR3 is built from 14 residues. Deletions cut 5 bases from V and 6 bases from J, with 13 bases between. CDR3 coding DNA: TGTGCCACCAGTGCCCATCTCGGAGGCAATGAGCAGTTCTTC. Translation gives CATSAHLGGNEQFF.

This clonotype appeared a few times. The chain carries TRBV14 and TRBJ2-1; D is possibly TRBD2 (5 bases). CDR1 and CDR2 from the germline V gene are SGHDN and FVKESK. The CDR3 spans 14 residues. V gave up 6 bases and J gave up 1 base, with 10 bases separating them. As DNA, the CDR3 is TGTGCCAGCAGTCCACTAGTTTCCTACAATGAGCAGTTCTTC. Amino acids: CASSPLVSYNEQFF. Supplemented by reference TRBV14 and TRBJ2-1, the full variable domain reads EAGVTQFPSHSVIEKGQTVTLRCDPISGHDNLYWYRRVMGKEIKFLLHFVKESKQDESGMPNNRFLAERTGGTYSTLKVQPAELEDSGVYFCASSPLVSYNEQFFGPGTRLTVL.

This clonotype was picked up a small number of times. The genes are TRBV15 and TRBJ1-5, with TRBD1 as a possible D gene (5 bases). Germline CDR1 is LNHNV and CDR2 is YYDKDF (reference sequence). This CDR3 comprises 16 residues. V shed 0 bases and J shed 0 bases, with 9 bases lying between them. The CDR3 DNA reads TGTGCCACCAGCAGAGAGGCAGGGACTAGCAATCAGCCCCAGCATTTT. This sequence encodes CATSREAGTSNQPQHF.

The V gene is TRBV4-1, the J gene TRBJ2-1, with D possibly called TRBD1 or TRBD2 (5 bases each). The length of the CDR3 is 18 residues. Germline V gene lookup returns CDR1 MGHRA and CDR2 YSYEKL. The germline V and J ends were trimmed by 0 bases and 7 bases, with 22 bases remaining between them. The DNA of the CDR3 is TGCGCCAGCAGCCAAGAGCTATCCCTTACGGGACGCCCGAATGAGCAGTTCTTC. Protein sequence: CASSQELSLTGRPNEQFF.

The chain employs TRBV24-1 and TRBJ1-2; possibly TRBD1 for D (5 bases). The germline gives CDR1 KGHDR, CDR2 SFDVKD. The CDR3 sequence is 13 residues long. The ends were cut back, 11 bases at V and 5 bases at J, with 17 bases in the middle. CDR3 sequence: CAIGRGTGYGYTF. The CDR3 DNA is TGTGCCATCGGGCGGGGGACGGGGTATGGCTACACCTTC.

This clonotype turned up a few times. The chain couples TRBV7-3 to TRBJ1-3; D not resolved. V was cut by 8 bases and J by 1 base, with 9 bases left in between. CDR1 and CDR2 (germline): SGHTA, FQGTGA. The CDR3 consists of 13 residues. CDR3 nucleotides: TGTGCCAGCCGGGGTCCATCTGGAAACACCATATATTTT. This encodes CASRGPSGNTIYF.

The table lists this clonotype with many counts. This rearrangement joins TRBV18 to TRBJ2-5; 8 bases match TRBD1. J was trimmed by 5 bases and V by 4 bases; bases with no gene match: 3. Germline loops: CDR1 KGHSH, CDR2 LQKENI. This CDR3 is 13 amino acids long. CDR3 sequence (DNA): TGTGCCAGCTCACAACAGGGGGTGGAGACCCAGTACTTC. Encoded protein: CASSQQGVETQYF.

This clonotype was observed a few times. V gene TRBV19 combines with J gene TRBJ1-2; D unclear. There are 13 residues in the CDR3. Trimming pared 6 bases from V and 2 bases from J, leaving 10 bases between. Germline values: CDR1 LNHDA, CDR2 SQIVND (reference sequence). The CDR3 sequence: CASRFAGNYGYTF. The CDR3 nucleotides read TGTGCCAGTAGGTTCGCGGGAAACTATGGCTACACCTTC.

This clonotype was counted ten times or more. The V gene is TRBV6-2 or TRBV6-3, the J gene TRBJ2-7, with a possible D match to TRBD2 (5 bases). Looked up from germline, CDR1 is MNHEY and CDR2 is SVGEGT. The ends were cut back, 5 bases at V and 6 bases at J, with 20 bases in the middle. This CDR3 is 15 amino acids long. The CDR3 spells CASSTPDLLSGEQYF. CDR3 nucleotide sequence: TGTGCCAGCAGTACGCCGGACTTATTATCGGGCGAGCAGTACTTC.

In this sample, this clonotype turned up many times. This sequence joins TRBV2 and TRBJ1-3; D unresolved. Germline V gene lookup returns CDR1 SNHLY and CDR2 FYNNEI. This CDR3 comprises 14 residues. Trimming pared 0 bases from V and 7 bases from J, leaving 10 bases between. The CDR3: CASSEAGGLNTIYF. For the CDR3, the DNA is TGTGCCAGCAGTGAAGCGGGAGGGTTGAACACCATATATTTT.

This clonotype was recorded a few times. This sequence joins TRBV29-1 and TRBJ1-2, with a weak D call TRBD1 (5 bases). Germline CDR1 SQVTM, CDR2 ANQGSEA. The CDR3 sequence is 13 residues long. V was cut by 4 bases and J by 2 bases, with 11 bases left in between. CDR3 sequence (DNA): TGCAGCGTTGTGGGGGACGGCAACTATGGCTACACCTTC. As protein: CSVVGDGNYGYTF.

At least ten counts were recorded for this clonotype. The chain is built from TRBV12-3 or TRBV12-4 and TRBJ2-3, with 9 positions matching TRBD2. The trim removed 0 bases at V and 1 base at J, leaving 5 bases unmatched. The CDR3 covers 17 residues. CDR3 nucleotides: TGTGCCAGCAGTTTAGCTTTACTAGCGGGCCGCACAGATACGCAGTATTTT. This encodes CASSLALLAGRTDTQYF.

This clonotype was counted only a few times. This clone may be a read error of a much larger clone one base away. The chain recombines TRBV11-2 with TRBJ2-1, with D perhaps matching TRBD1 (5 bases). V was cut by 5 bases and J by 2 bases, with 13 bases left in between. The CDR3 is 15 residues long. CDR1 is SGHAT and CDR2 is FQNNGV in the germline V gene. CDR3 amino acids: CASSPSDSPYNEQFF. Here the CDR3 DNA reads TGTGCCAGCAGCCCATCAGACAGCCCCTACAATGAGCAGTTCTTC.

This rearrangement joins TRBV28 to TRBJ2-7; D is perhaps TRBD1 (6 bases). This CDR3 contains 13 residues. V gave up 8 bases and J gave up 5 bases, with 16 bases separating them. Looked up from germline, CDR1 is MDHEN and CDR2 is SYDVKM. The chain's CDR3 is CASEDRYKHEQYF. CDR3 in DNA: TGTGCCAGCGAAGACAGGTACAAACACGAGCAGTACTTC.

This clonotype appeared many times. The chain couples TRBV11-2 to TRBJ2-5; D ambiguous. Germline-derived CDR1 and CDR2 are SGHAT and FQNNGV. The CDR3 spans 13 residues. V was cut by 4 bases and J by 1 base, with 7 bases left in between. The CDR3 is CASSSESQETQYF. The CDR3 DNA reads TGTGCCAGCAGCTCAGAAAGCCAAGAGACCCAGTACTTC.

This chain links TRBV7-2 with TRBJ2-3, with TRBD2 matching 7 bases. This CDR3 contains 14 residues. V was clipped by 1 base and J by 5 bases; unmatched bases: 3. The V gene's germline CDR1 is SGHTA and CDR2 FQGNSA. The CDR3 reads CASSLDGGEDTQYF. Here the CDR3 DNA reads TGTGCCAGCAGCTTAGATGGGGGGGAAGATACGCAGTATTTT.

The V gene is TRBV20-1, the J gene TRBJ2-1; 9 nucleotides agree with TRBD2. The germline V gene encodes CDR1 DFQATT and CDR2 SNEGSKA (reference sequence). The CDR3 runs to 13 residues. V was clipped by 7 bases and J by 3 bases; unmatched bases: 4. The CDR3 coding sequence is TGCAGTGTAGCGGGAGCGGACTACAATGAGCAGTTCTTC. This codes for CSVAGADYNEQFF.

The chain recombines TRBV30 with TRBJ2-2; possibly TRBD2 for D (7 bases). Between the trimmed V and J ends, which lost 6 bases and 8 bases, there was a span of 13 bases. CDR1 and CDR2 from the germline V gene are GTSNPN and SVGIG (reference sequence). The length of the CDR3 is 12 residues. The CDR3 protein is CACYRGAGELFF. DNA of the CDR3: TGTGCCTGTTATCGGGGGGCGGGGGAGCTGTTTTTT.

The genes are TRBV20-1 and TRBJ2-3, with D perhaps matching TRBD1 (6 bases). The ends were cut back, 4 bases at V and 1 base at J, with 15 bases in the middle. This CDR3 is 15 amino acids long. CDR1 and CDR2 from the germline V gene are DFQATT and SNEGSKA (reference sequence). Written as DNA, the CDR3 is TGCAGTGCTACAGAACTCGGGACACGCACAGATACGCAGTATTTT. As protein: CSATELGTRTDTQYF.

This clonotype was seen ten or more times. The CDR3 region has the DNA TGTGCCAGCAGTGAATTAAGCTACGAGCAGTACTTC. Amino acids: CASSELSYEQYF. The chain combines TRBV2 with TRBJ2-7; D gene ambiguous. V was shortened by 2 bases and J by 3 bases, with 5 bases between the two germline ends. Germline V gene sequence: CDR1 SNHLY, CDR2 FYNNEI. The CDR3 is 12 residues long.

This clonotype has a handful of counts. Just one base apart from a much larger clone, this may be a read error. The chain carries TRBV6-1 and TRBJ2-7, with TRBD1 identical over 7 bases. The CDR3 sequence is 14 residues long. The ends lost 8 bases at V and 7 bases at J; junction bases unmatched: 14. From germline, CDR1 is MNHNS and CDR2 SASEGT. CDR3 nucleotide sequence: TGTGCCAGCTCACACCGGGACAGATCCAATGAGCAGTACTTC. Its translation: CASSHRDRSNEQYF.

This clonotype was found many times. The chain combines TRBV5-1 with TRBJ1-5; 10 positions match TRBD1. V dropped 4 bases and J dropped 4; count of bases not matched to a gene: 5. This CDR3 contains 15 residues. The V gene's germline CDR1 is SGHRS and CDR2 YFSETQ. The DNA for the CDR3 is TGCGCCAGCAGCGCGGGACAGGGGAGTAATCAGCCCCAGCATTTT. Translating gives CASSAGQGSNQPQHF.

The rearrangement uses TRBV6-1 and TRBJ2-3; 14 bases map to TRBD2. Matching the DNA end better, TRBJ2-5 makes the J call doubtful. There are 16 residues in the CDR3. Germline assignment: CDR1 MNHNS and CDR2 SASEGT. The CDR3 loop reads CASRPGTSGSRETQYF. Written as DNA, the CDR3 is TGTGCCAGCAGACCCGGGACTAGCGGGAGCCGAGAGACCCAGTACTTC.

The chain links TRBV10-1 to TRBJ2-3; no definite D call. The CDR3 consists of 11 residues. Trimming shortened V by 3 bases and J by 7 bases, and 5 bases separated the two germline ends. In germline, CDR1 is WNHNN, CDR2 SYGVQD (reference sequence). CDR3 sequence: CASSDLNTQYF. The DNA of the CDR3 is TGCGCCAGCAGTGATCTAAATACGCAGTATTTT.

About this clonotype: A much larger clone is a single base away; this may be a read error. The chain recombines TRBV5-1 with TRBJ2-7, with 7 nucleotides matching TRBD2. Germline CDR1 is SGHRS and CDR2 is YFSETQ. The V and J ends lost 0 bases and 7 bases, in that order; junction bases with no gene match: 10. This CDR3 spans 15 amino acids. The CDR3 DNA is TGCGCCAGCAGCTTGGCGGGAGGCCCTATGGATGAGCAGTACTTC. It encodes CASSLAGGPMDEQYF.

This chain links TRBV29-1 with TRBJ2-3; 14 bases fit TRBD2. CDR3 length: 15 amino acids. The germline V gene encodes CDR1 SQVTM and CDR2 ANQGSEA. Trimming took 5 bases from V and 2 from J; bases not matched to a gene: 3. CDR3 in amino acids: CSVPGLAGDTDTQYF. DNA for the CDR3: TGCAGCGTTCCGGGACTAGCGGGAGACACAGATACGCAGTATTTT.